A single sample gave rise to the 3 T cell receptor beta chains below, sequenced in a study of blood T cell repertoires in COVID-19. Libraries were prepared by immunoSEQ multiplex PCR; TCRdb keeps only in-frame clonotypes and omits some of them. The sample carries about 300,000 clones, about 90% recorded once. The specimen sequenced was PBMCs or T cells enriched from blood (not recorded which). The receptors stem from a woman between 25 and 40 years old who had recovered from COVID-19.

The CDR3: CASSFDRGNTIYF. The CDR3 region has the DNA TGTGCCAGCAGCTTCGACAGAGGAAACACCATATATTTT. The chain joins TRBV5-4 to TRBJ1-3, with D perhaps matching TRBD1 (5 bases). The CDR3 spans 13 residues. The ends were cut back, 2 bases at V and 4 bases at J, with 7 bases in the middle. Germline V lookup: CDR1 SGHNT, CDR2 YYREEE (reference sequence).

The V and J genes are TRBV23-1 and TRBJ1-5; the D gene is possibly TRBD1 (6 bases). TRBV23-1 qualifies as an ORF whose function is uncertain. Between the trimmed V and J ends, which lost 0 bases and 3 bases, there was a span of 18 bases. CDR3 size: 18 residues. CDR3 coding DNA: TGCGCCAGCAGTCAATCGGTGGTCGCAGGGGCCCTCAATCAGCCCCAGCATTTT. Amino acid sequence: CASSQSVVAGALNQPQHF.

CDR3 nucleotides: TGTGCCAGTAGTACCTCCACGCCAGGACACGGACGAGCCAATCAGCCCCAGCATTTT. Translation: CASSTSTPGHGRANQPQHF. The gene calls are TRBV19 and TRBJ1-5, with D possibly TRBD1 on 5 matching bases. The ends were cut back, 4 bases at V and 3 bases at J, with 25 bases in the middle. Looked up from germline, CDR1 is LNHDA and CDR2 is SQIVND (reference sequence). The CDR3 loop spans 19 amino acids.